This entry concerns a single T cell receptor (beta chain). This sample was taken from a study of chemoradiotherapy in HPV16-positive cancers. The protocol was immunoSEQ multiplex PCR, while the TCRdb copy is restricted to in-frame clones and leaves out a portion. The data contain more than 25,000 clones, 93% of them singletons. The clonotype was recovered from a human donor with HPV-associated anogenital cancer. Sequenced here: blood, sampled from a patient who underwent chemoradiotherapy.

The CDR3 nucleotides read TGTGCCAGCTCCCTCGGGGGGCTCTACGAGCAGTACTTC. It codes for CASSLGGLYEQYF. The chain recombines TRBV9 with TRBJ2-7; tentatively, D is TRBD2 (7 bases). Germline V gives CDR1 SGDLS, CDR2 YYNGEE. The CDR3 contains 13 residues. The ends were cut back, 7 bases at V and 3 bases at J, with 14 bases in the middle.